The 22 T cell receptor beta chains reported below all come from one sample, sequenced in a study of cytomegalovirus exposure and HLA in healthy donors. Primers: 60 Vbeta forward and 13 Jbeta reverse. Using immunoSEQ multiplex PCR, the repertoire was profiled, and TCRdb retains in-frame clones only, with some absent. The profile shows around 190,000 clones, almost 75% of them singletons. Sequenced input: PBMCs. These receptors were obtained from a woman aged 25 to 39 in good health and CMV-seropositive.

The table lists this clone with a few counts. The chain carries TRBV11-2 and TRBJ2-5; 11 positions agree with TRBD1. The end of the DNA fits TRBJ2-7 better, so the J call may be wrong. The germline V gene encodes CDR1 SGHAT and CDR2 FQNNGV. The CDR3 spans 15 residues. CDR3 loop: CASSLPGQGVYEQYF. The CDR3 DNA follows: TGTGCCAGCAGCCTCCCGGGACAGGGGGTCTACGAGCAGTACTTC.

The gene calls are TRBV19 and TRBJ1-3; D is uncertain. With 1 base removed from V and 0 bases from J, the gap between germline ends came to 4 bases. The V gene's germline CDR1 is LNHDA and CDR2 SQIVND (reference sequence). This CDR3 spans 14 amino acids. The CDR3 nucleotides read TGTGCCAGTAGTATAGCCCACTCTGGAAACACCATATATTTT. Amino acid sequence: CASSIAHSGNTIYF.

V and J are TRBV7-9 and TRBJ1-2, with TRBD1 as a possible D gene (5 bases). CDR1 is SEHNR and CDR2 is FQNEAQ in the germline V gene (reference sequence). Deletions cut 1 base from V and 4 bases from J, with 10 bases between. The CDR3 sequence is 14 residues long. As DNA, the CDR3 is TGTGCCAGCAGCTTAGGAAGTGACAGCTATGGCTACACCTTC. Residues: CASSLGSDSYGYTF.

This chain uses TRBV6-1 with TRBJ2-5, with D possibly matching TRBD2 (5 bases). CDR1 and CDR2 (germline): MNHNS, SASEGT. V gave up 2 bases and J gave up 11 bases, with 9 bases separating them. The CDR3 has 11 residues. The CDR3 DNA reads as TGTGCCAGCAGTGAAAGGTGGGAGCAGTACTTC. Translating it yields CASSERWEQYF.

This clone was counted once. The rearrangement joins TRBV5-1 to TRBJ2-7, with D hard to call. There are 14 residues in the CDR3. Germline V gene lookup returns CDR1 SGHRS and CDR2 YFSETQ. Trimming took 4 bases from V and 2 from J, leaving 13 bases between them. CDR3 sequence: CASSLRGGAYEQYF. CDR3 nucleotide sequence: TGCGCCAGCAGCCTTCGAGGCGGCGCCTACGAGCAGTACTTC.

The chain uses TRBV28 and TRBJ2-2, with D possibly matching TRBD1 (7 bases). Germline lookup yields CDR1 MDHEN and CDR2 SYDVKM. V shed 6 bases and J shed 7 bases, with 18 bases lying between them. This CDR3 spans 15 amino acids. The CDR3 region is CASSPRGESSGELFF. CDR3 DNA: TGTGCCAGCAGCCCCAGGGGGGAAAGTAGCGGGGAGCTGTTTTTT.

V and J are TRBV4-1 and TRBJ1-1; no clear D gene. V was trimmed by 0 bases and J by 8 bases, leaving 16 bases between them. The germline V gene has CDR1 MGHRA and CDR2 YSYEKL. The CDR3 contains 15 residues. CDR3 bases: TGCGCCAGCAGCCAAGATAGGACCGCCGGGGAAGAAGCTTTCTTT. It yields the protein CASSQDRTAGEEAFF.

This clone was detected only a few times. The V gene is TRBV27, the J gene TRBJ2-7; TRBD2 is a possible D gene (5 bases). The CDR3 is 14 residues long. Deletions cut 2 bases from V and 8 bases from J, with 16 bases between. CDR1 is MNHEY and CDR2 is SMNVEV in the germline V gene (reference sequence). CDR3 loop: CASSLGGPTRKQYF. The DNA of the CDR3 is TGTGCCAGCAGTTTAGGAGGTCCGACGAGAAAGCAGTACTTC.

This chain uses TRBV5-4 with TRBJ2-5, with 12 bases that match TRBD2. This CDR3 has 18 amino acids. V lost 0 bases and J lost 5; bases outside the gene matches: 11. Germline V gene data show CDR1 as SGHNT and CDR2 as YYREEE (reference sequence). The CDR3 is CASSLGPSGRANLETQYF. In DNA form, the CDR3 reads TGTGCCAGCAGCTTGGGGCCTAGCGGGAGGGCCAATCTGGAGACCCAGTACTTC.

V gene TRBV5-6 combines with J gene TRBJ2-7; 11 bases line up with TRBD2. With 0 bases clipped from V and 4 bases from J, the junction kept 6 bases outside the gene matches. Germline V CDR1 and CDR2: SGHDT, YYEEEE. There are 16 residues in the CDR3. The chain's CDR3 is CASSLGIAGGSYEQYF. The DNA of the CDR3 is TGTGCCAGCAGCTTGGGAATAGCGGGAGGGAGTTACGAGCAGTACTTC.

Of note for this clone: A read error may produce the germline difference seen at one junction end. CDR3 coding DNA: TGTGCCGGCAGTGCCCTGGTGGCCGATAGCAATCAGCCCCAGCATTTT. Translating it yields CAGSALVADSNQPQHF. The chain combines TRBV6-1 with TRBJ1-5; D is unclear. CDR3 size: 16 residues. Germline CDR1 reads MNHNS; CDR2 reads SASEGT.

This chain uses TRBV28 with TRBJ1-3, with TRBD1 as a possible D gene (6 bases). CDR1 is MDHEN, CDR2 SYDVKM, per germline. V shed 3 bases and J shed 5 bases, with 8 bases lying between them. The CDR3 spans 13 residues. The CDR3 region has the DNA TGTGCCAGCAGTTTCGGGGACAGAAACACCATATATTTT. Translating it yields CASSFGDRNTIYF.

In its sample, this clone was seen a few times. This rearrangement joins TRBV28 to TRBJ2-1; 7 bases are shared with TRBD1. Looked up from germline, CDR1 is MDHEN and CDR2 is SYDVKM. The CDR3 contains 12 residues. Trimming removed 5 bases from V and 10 bases from J; junction bases left unmatched: 5. CDR3: CASSPGTVEQFF. CDR3 in DNA: TGTGCCAGCAGTCCGGGGACAGTCGAGCAGTTCTTC.

The V gene is TRBV28, the J gene TRBJ1-4; 9 nucleotides line up with TRBD1. CDR3 size: 16 residues. CDR1 MDHEN and CDR2 SYDVKM come from the germline V gene. Trimming cost V 5 bases and J 2 bases; bases outside gene matches: 6. The CDR3: CASSSYGQGTNEKLFF. The CDR3 region has the DNA TGTGCCAGCAGTAGCTATGGACAGGGGACTAATGAAAAACTGTTTTTT.

The chain has TRBV5-4 and TRBJ2-7, with TRBD1 matching 8 bases. CDR1 and CDR2 from the germline V gene are SGHNT and YYREEE (reference sequence). The V segment lost 4 bases and the J segment 5 bases; nucleotides outside the gene matches: 8. There are 14 residues in the CDR3. This CDR3 is CASSRKTGVDEQYF. CDR3 DNA: TGTGCCAGCAGCCGAAAGACAGGGGTGGACGAGCAGTACTTC.

This clone was recorded a few times. In DNA, the CDR3 is TGCGCCAGCAGCCAAGATAAGGGACAGGGAGGCACTGAAGCTTTCTTT. Amino acids: CASSQDKGQGGTEAFF. J is TRBJ1-1 and V is TRBV4-1; 9 positions match TRBD1. The CDR3 extends over 16 amino acids. The ends lost 0 bases at V and 4 bases at J; junction bases unmatched: 6. CDR1 and CDR2 (germline): MGHRA, YSYEKL.

The rearrangement links TRBV11-2 to TRBJ2-7; D might be TRBD1 (6 bases). Germline V gene sequence: CDR1 SGHAT, CDR2 FQNNGV. CDR3 length: 14 amino acids. V was clipped by 1 base and J by 2 bases, with 9 bases between them. CDR3 amino acids: CASSLAGQTYEQYF. The CDR3 nucleotides read TGTGCCAGCAGCTTAGCAGGACAGACCTACGAGCAGTACTTC.

The chain is built from TRBV4-1 and TRBJ2-4, with TRBD1 identical over 9 bases. With 4 bases clipped from V and 7 bases from J, the junction kept 11 bases outside the gene matches. Germline loops: CDR1 MGHRA, CDR2 YSYEKL. The CDR3 spans 16 residues. The CDR3 sequence: CASSPLQGAQRNIQYF. The CDR3 nucleotides read TGCGCCAGCAGCCCTCTACAGGGGGCGCAACGGAACATTCAGTACTTC.

The chain carries TRBV2 and TRBJ2-1, with 9 bases that match TRBD1. With 11 bases clipped from V and 9 bases from J, the junction kept 17 bases outside the gene matches. This CDR3 is 15 amino acids long. Germline CDR1 is SNHLY and CDR2 is FYNNEI. The CDR3 region has the DNA TGTGCCTCTCCGGACAGGGGATTGGACGACACTGAGCAGTTCTTC. Translation gives CASPDRGLDDTEQFF. Complete variable domain (other parts from reference TRBV2 and TRBJ2-1): EPEVTQTPSHQVTQMGQEVILRCVPISNHLYFYWYRQILGQKVEFLVSFYNNEISEKSEIFDDQFSVERPDGSNFTLKIRSTKLEDSAMYFCASPDRGLDDTEQFFGPGTRLTVL.

The sample holds one count of this clone. The rearrangement links TRBV11-2 to TRBJ2-3; D ambiguous. With 1 base removed from V and 4 bases from J, the gap between germline ends came to 9 bases. Germline V gene data show CDR1 as SGHAT and CDR2 as FQNNGV. The CDR3 sequence is 14 residues long. CDR3 region: CASSLVSGSDTQYF. The DNA of the CDR3 is TGTGCCAGCAGCTTAGTTTCCGGGTCAGATACGCAGTATTTT.

V gene TRBV2 combines with J gene TRBJ2-7; possibly TRBD1 for D (6 bases). Germline V gene data show CDR1 as SNHLY and CDR2 as FYNNEI. The CDR3 is 13 residues long. Trimming took 6 bases from V and 0 from J, leaving 9 bases between them. CDR3 amino acids: CASSRDNSYEQYF. CDR3 nucleotide sequence: TGTGCCAGCAGCAGGGACAACTCCTACGAGCAGTACTTC.

This clone has just one count. The V call is TRBV10-2, the J call TRBJ2-7; no definite D call. V lost 6 bases and J lost 5, with 20 bases in between. Per the germline V gene, CDR1 is WSHSY and CDR2 is SAAADI. This CDR3 region has 15 residues. DNA of the CDR3: TGCGCCAGCAGCGAACTGCTTATTACTAAGGACGAGCAGTACTTC. It is translated as CASSELLITKDEQYF.